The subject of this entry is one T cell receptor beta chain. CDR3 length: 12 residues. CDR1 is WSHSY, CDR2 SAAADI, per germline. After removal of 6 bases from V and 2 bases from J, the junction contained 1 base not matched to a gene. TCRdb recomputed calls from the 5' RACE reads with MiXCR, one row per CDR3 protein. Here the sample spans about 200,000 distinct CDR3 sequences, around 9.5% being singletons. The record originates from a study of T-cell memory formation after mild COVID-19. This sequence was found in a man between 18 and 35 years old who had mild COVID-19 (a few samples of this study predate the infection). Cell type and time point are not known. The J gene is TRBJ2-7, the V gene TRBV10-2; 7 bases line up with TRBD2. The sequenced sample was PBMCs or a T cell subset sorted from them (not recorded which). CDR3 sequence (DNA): TGCGCCAGCAGGGGGGGGGCCTACGAGCAGTACTTC. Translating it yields CASRGGAYEQYF.